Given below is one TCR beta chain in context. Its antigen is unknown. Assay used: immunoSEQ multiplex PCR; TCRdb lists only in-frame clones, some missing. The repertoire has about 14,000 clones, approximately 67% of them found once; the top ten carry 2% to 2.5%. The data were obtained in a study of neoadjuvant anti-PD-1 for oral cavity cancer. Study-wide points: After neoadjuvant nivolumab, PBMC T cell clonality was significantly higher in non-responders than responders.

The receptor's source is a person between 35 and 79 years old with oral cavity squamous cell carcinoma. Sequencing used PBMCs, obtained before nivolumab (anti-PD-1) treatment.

CDR3: CASRRDRGLLDNSPLHF. The CDR3 coding sequence is TGTGCCAGCAGGCGGGACAGGGGACTATTGGACAATTCACCCCTCCACTTT. The chain carries TRBV2 and TRBJ1-6; 10 bases are a match to TRBD1. V lost 6 bases, J lost 7 bases, and 12 bases stayed unmatched. This CDR3 contains 17 residues. Germline lookup yields CDR1 SNHLY and CDR2 FYNNEI.